This TCR beta chain comes out of a study of T cells in Graves' hyperthyroidism and ophthalmopathy. Overall study context: Pretreatment peripheral blood was obtained at initial diagnosis. Findings and limits, study-wide: Within blood appeared most thyroid clonotypes that had expanded above 0.001.

This CDR3 is built from 12 residues. The germline V and J ends were trimmed by 5 bases and 3 bases, with 6 bases remaining between them. Germline V gene sequence: CDR1 SGHTA, CDR2 FQGNSA. Many counts were recorded for this clonotype. Antigen unknown. Researchers amplified the TCR beta CDR3 regions from RNA transcripts. Carried out on the TCR CDR3, a first-round RT-PCR used the HTBI primer set. Each CDR3 protein gets one entry after TCRdb re-called the multiplex PCR reads with MiXCR. The sample shows approximately 700,000 distinct CDR3 sequences, less than 20% of them seen only once. The clonotype was recovered from a man aged 18 to 29 with Graves' hyperthyroidism. The chain has TRBV7-2 and TRBJ2-3; D unresolved. Sequencing used blood. DNA for the CDR3: TGTGCCAGCAGCCAATATACAGATACGCAGTATTTT. It codes for CASSQYTDTQYF.